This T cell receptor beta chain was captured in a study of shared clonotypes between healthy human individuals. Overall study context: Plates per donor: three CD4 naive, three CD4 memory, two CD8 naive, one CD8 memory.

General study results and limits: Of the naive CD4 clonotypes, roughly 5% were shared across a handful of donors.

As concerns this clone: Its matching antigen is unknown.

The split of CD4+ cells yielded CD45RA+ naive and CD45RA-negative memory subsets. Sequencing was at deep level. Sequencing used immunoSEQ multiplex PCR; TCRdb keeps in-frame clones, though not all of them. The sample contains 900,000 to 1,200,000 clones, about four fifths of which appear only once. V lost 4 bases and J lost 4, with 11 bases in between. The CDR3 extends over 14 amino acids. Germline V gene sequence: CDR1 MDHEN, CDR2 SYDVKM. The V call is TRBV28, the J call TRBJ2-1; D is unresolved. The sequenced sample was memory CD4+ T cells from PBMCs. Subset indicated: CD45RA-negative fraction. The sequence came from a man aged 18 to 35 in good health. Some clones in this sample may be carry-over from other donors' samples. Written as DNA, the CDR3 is TGTGCCAGCAGTTCTCCTCCTCTATACAATGAGCAGTTCTTC. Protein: CASSSPPLYNEQFF.